These T cell receptor beta chains were read from a single sample in a study of CD8+CD57+ T cells in acquired aplastic anemia. One entry per CDR3 protein results from TCRdb running MiXCR on the reads. The sample shows just over 450,000 distinct CDR3 sequences, approximately 33% of them seen only once. Sequenced sample: sorted CD4+, CD8+, or CD8+CD57+ T cells (not recorded which) from PBMCs. These receptors were taken from a human donor with aplastic anemia. Each CDR3 is given with its conserved first and last residue. The order of the fields is clone size, D gene, CDR3 length, V gene, J gene, CDR3 DNA, CDR3 protein. D genes are given only for firm matches. Expanded clones get a size class; other rows say once, few or many, or leave the size out.

size: many
D: -
length: 13
V: TRBV7-9
J: TRBJ2-5
DNA: TGTGCCAGCAGCTTCGGGAGCCGTGAGACCCAGTACTTC
CDR3: CASSFGSRETQYF

size: many
D: -
length: 16
V: TRBV20-1
J: TRBJ1-2
DNA: TGCAGTGCTAGAGATGCGGGCGGTTCTGAAGACTATGGCTACACCTTC
CDR3: CSARDAGGSEDYGYTF

size: few
D: TRBD1
length: 14
V: TRBV10-3
J: TRBJ2-3
DNA: TGTGCCACGAGGGACAGTACTAGCACAGATACGCAGTATTTT
CDR3: CATRDSTSTDTQYF

size: -
D: -
length: 15
V: TRBV25-1
J: TRBJ1-1
DNA: TGTGCCAGCAGCTTAGGCAGACGGGCGAGAACTGAAGCTTTCTTT
CDR3: CASSLGRRARTEAFF

size: -
D: TRBD2
length: 12
V: TRBV20-1
J: TRBJ2-5
DNA: TGCAGTGCTTTAGCGGGGGGCGGGTCCCAGTACTTC
CDR3: CSALAGGGSQYF

size: few
D: -
length: 14
V: TRBV19
J: TRBJ1-5
DNA: TGTGCCAGTAGACCCCAGGGAGGGGATCAGCCCCAGCATTTT
CDR3: CASRPQGGDQPQHF

size: -
D: -
length: 14
V: TRBV11-1
J: TRBJ2-5
DNA: TGTGCCAGCAGCTTAGCAGGGTTCAGGGAGACCCAGTACTTC
CDR3: CASSLAGFRETQYF

size: -
D: -
length: 14
V: TRBV7-9
J: TRBJ2-7
DNA: TGTGCCAGCAGTGGGGAGAGGGCGGGCTACGAGCAGTACTTC
CDR3: CASSGERAGYEQYF

size: -
D: -
length: 18
V: TRBV11-2
J: TRBJ2-7
DNA: TGTGCCAGCAGCCTGGGTGCGGGACACCTCCCTCTCTCCTACGAGCAGTACTTC
CDR3: CASSLGAGHLPLSYEQYF

size: many
D: -
length: 14
V: TRBV7-2
J: TRBJ2-7
DNA: TGTGCCAGCAGCTTAGTCTCCCAGACCGACGAGCAGTACTTC
CDR3: CASSLVSQTDEQYF

size: many
D: -
length: 14
V: TRBV7-2
J: TRBJ1-1
DNA: TGTGCCAGCAGCTCGACCGTTGTCGGCACTGAAGCTTTCTTT
CDR3: CASSSTVVGTEAFF

size: few
D: -
length: 15
V: TRBV5-6
J: TRBJ2-3
DNA: TGTGCCAGCAGGATCACGTGGAGTAGCACAGATACGCAGTATTTT
CDR3: CASRITWSSTDTQYF

size: -
D: TRBD1
length: 13
V: TRBV10-2
J: TRBJ1-2
DNA: TGCGCCAGCAGTGAGACAGGGGAATATGGCTACACCTTC
CDR3: CASSETGEYGYTF